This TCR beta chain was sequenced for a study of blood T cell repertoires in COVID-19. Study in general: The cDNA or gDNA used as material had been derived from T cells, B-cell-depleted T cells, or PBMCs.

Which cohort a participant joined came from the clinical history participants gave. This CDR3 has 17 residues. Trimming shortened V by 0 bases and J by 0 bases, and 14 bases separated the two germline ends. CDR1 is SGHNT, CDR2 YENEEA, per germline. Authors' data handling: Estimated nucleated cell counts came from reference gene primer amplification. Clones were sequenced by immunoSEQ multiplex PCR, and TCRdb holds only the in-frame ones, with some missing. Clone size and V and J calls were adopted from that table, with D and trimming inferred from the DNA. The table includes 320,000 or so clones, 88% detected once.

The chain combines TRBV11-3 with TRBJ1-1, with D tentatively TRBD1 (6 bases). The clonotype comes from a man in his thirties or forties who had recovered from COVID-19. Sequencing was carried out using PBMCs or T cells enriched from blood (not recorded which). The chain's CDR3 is CASSLEVARGLNTEAFF. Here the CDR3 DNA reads TGTGCCAGCAGCTTAGAGGTTGCAAGGGGGTTGAACACTGAAGCTTTCTTT.